These T cell receptor beta chains were read from a single sample in a study of blood T cell repertoires in COVID-19. Assay used: immunoSEQ multiplex PCR; TCRdb lists only in-frame clones, some missing. The sample has 200,000 or so clones, approximately 80% seen once. Sequencing input: PBMCs or T cells enriched from blood (not recorded which). The receptors stem from a woman in her 40s with acute COVID-19. The CDR3 runs from the conserved cysteine through the conserved F or W.

V gene	J gene	CDR3 protein
TRBV2	TRBJ2-3	CASIELGQNTDTQYF
TRBV7-9	TRBJ2-7	CASSLSRTGGQEQYF
TRBV2	TRBJ1-4	CASSVDRVDVGEKLFF
TRBV28	TRBJ1-2	CASSQGGTANYGYTF
TRBV6-5	TRBJ2-5	CASSIGSQETQYF
TRBV14	TRBJ1-1	CASSRFTGRGNMNTEAFF
TRBV30	TRBJ2-1	CAWSLSASGRINEQFF
TRBV7-2	TRBJ1-5	CASSPTGGRNQPQHF
TRBV4-2	TRBJ1-1	CASSQDLGQGGTEAFF
TRBV27	TRBJ2-3	CASSTIGGRADTQYF
TRBV6-1	TRBJ1-2	CASSGRRPGTGYGYTF
TRBV7-2	TRBJ1-2	CASSSRDPRGIYGYTF
TRBV19	TRBJ2-1	CATGSSNEQFF
TRBV6-5	TRBJ1-1	CASRGQGAEAFF
TRBV29-1	TRBJ1-2	CSVRGQGVGGYTF
TRBV28	TRBJ2-3	CASIGPGVMGGTDTQYF
TRBV7-3	TRBJ2-1	CASSLSGSGTYNEQFF
TRBV5-8	TRBJ1-5	CASSPGQGGNQPQHF
TRBV2	TRBJ2-1	CASSAGLAGIEQFF
TRBV2	TRBJ2-3	CASSGPSGGVTDTQYF
TRBV7-9	TRBJ2-7	CASSLIGLTYEQYF
TRBV19	TRBJ1-1	CASSIYRVGGTEAFF
TRBV28	TRBJ1-1	CASSAPGQNTEAFF
TRBV19	TRBJ2-3	CASSTDQRTRSTDTQYF
TRBV28	TRBJ2-7	CASSLLGGGTYEQYF
TRBV5-1	TRBJ2-3	CASKSGGPTDTQYF
TRBV5-5	TRBJ1-2	CASSLDLGIGNGYTF
TRBV19	TRBJ2-2	CASSTTGNTGELFF
TRBV2	TRBJ1-1	CASSEVGTGSTEAFF
TRBV5-1	TRBJ2-1	CASSLKAGDPYNEQFF
TRBV27	TRBJ1-6	CASSQTGGNSPLHF
TRBV9	TRBJ2-3	CASSRGGRAGTDTQYF
TRBV7-2	TRBJ2-3	CASSSTIRADTQYF
TRBV5-5	TRBJ2-2	CASSRFAGGPDTGELFF
TRBV7-9	TRBJ2-1	CASGDRDYNEQFF
TRBV14	TRBJ1-2	CASGAVVTGGYTF
TRBV6-5	TRBJ2-1	CASSLRDISYNEQFF
TRBV6-2/TRBV6-3	TRBJ2-2	CASSYSGPGELFF
TRBV19	TRBJ2-7	CASSISSRSSHEQYF
TRBV2	TRBJ1-1	CASRDTHTEAFF
TRBV13	TRBJ2-1	CASSSPRESSYNEQFF
TRBV5-4	TRBJ2-7	CASSPRGGGAYEQYF
TRBV7-9	TRBJ1-1	CASIGGQGGVNTEAFF
TRBV30	TRBJ2-4	CAWSPGPAKNIQYF
TRBV5-6	TRBJ2-3	CASSSPTSPSTDTQYF
TRBV9	TRBJ1-3	CASSVVGASTGTIYF
TRBV12-3/TRBV12-4	TRBJ1-3	CASRLRGRDTIYF
TRBV29-1	TRBJ2-1	CSDLGQGIGEQFF
TRBV2	TRBJ2-1	CASSGILPSGNEQFF
TRBV2	TRBJ2-7	CASSPLTGGTYEQYF
TRBV30	TRBJ1-2	CAWRRGSYGYTF
TRBV30	TRBJ1-5	CAWTDRQGQPQHF
TRBV6-1	TRBJ1-5	CASSEARRINQPQHF
TRBV7-2	TRBJ1-3	CASSLNPGRASSGNTIYF
TRBV29-1	TRBJ1-1	CSGITGGTEAFF
TRBV6-4	TRBJ2-2	CASSDSGQGATGELFF
TRBV19	TRBJ1-6	CASTGTPNSPLHF
TRBV19	TRBJ1-5	CASSVRGQPQHF
TRBV7-3	TRBJ2-1	CASSLGGGSIDEQFF
TRBV7-8	TRBJ2-2	CASSPSGASGELFF